This TCR beta chain came from a study of human T cells and chemical hapten exposure. The overall study: Each patch test put 0.01% DPC on the upper back, and results were read at 6 days.

One entry per CDR3 protein, called by TCRdb with MiXCR from the RACE reads. This sample has about 140,000 distinct CDR3 sequences, with approximately 12% found just once. Per the germline V gene, CDR1 is SGDLS and CDR2 is YYNGEE. V lost 1 base, J lost 0 bases, and 3 bases stayed unmatched. This CDR3 has 15 amino acids. The time point denotes: patch test 2, 6 weeks after DPC sensitization. Treatment here: therapeutic diphenylcyclopropenone sensitization with weekly scalp DPC. This clonotype was obtained from a woman between 45 and 60 years old with alopecia areata. Some clones in this sample may be carry-over from other donors' samples. This chain joins TRBV9 and TRBJ2-7, with 8 bases lining up with TRBD2. The specimen was whole blood, collected in connection with sensitization to the hapten diphenylcyclopropenone (DPC). Written as DNA, the CDR3 is TGTGCCAGCAGCGTAAGTAGCGGGACCTCCTACGAGCAGTACTTC. Translating gives CASSVSSGTSYEQYF.